This T cell receptor (beta chain) was sequenced in a study of Ad26.COV2.S vaccination and SARS-CoV-2 variants. Turning to the study itself: By the intramuscular route, Ad26.COV2.S was given once, or twice 56 days apart.

Repertoires were generated with immunoSEQ multiplex PCR, while TCRdb's copy carries only in-frame clones and drops some. The repertoire holds about 390,000 clones, 75% to 90% seen once, with roughly 3% in the top ten. This clone was observed a few times. The CDR3 sequence is 15 residues long. Germline values: CDR1 MNHEY, CDR2 SVGAGI. The J segment lost 0 bases and the V segment lost 5 bases, leaving 5 bases of the junction unmatched. Treatment noted: 15 to 20 received Ad26.COV2.S at low or high dose, single or two shots; a few received placebo; per-sample allocation not given. Specimens were obtained on day 63 following the first vaccine or placebo injection.

The specimen was peripheral blood, collected in a trial of Ad26.COV2.S vaccine versus placebo. The receptor's source is a person aged 18-65 years who received the Ad26.COV2.S COVID-19 vaccine or a placebo. The chain carries TRBV6-5 and TRBJ2-7; 9 nucleotides line up with TRBD1. In nucleotides, the CDR3 is TGTGCCAGCAGTAAACTACAGGGGGCCTCCTACGAGCAGTACTTC. This encodes CASSKLQGASYEQYF.